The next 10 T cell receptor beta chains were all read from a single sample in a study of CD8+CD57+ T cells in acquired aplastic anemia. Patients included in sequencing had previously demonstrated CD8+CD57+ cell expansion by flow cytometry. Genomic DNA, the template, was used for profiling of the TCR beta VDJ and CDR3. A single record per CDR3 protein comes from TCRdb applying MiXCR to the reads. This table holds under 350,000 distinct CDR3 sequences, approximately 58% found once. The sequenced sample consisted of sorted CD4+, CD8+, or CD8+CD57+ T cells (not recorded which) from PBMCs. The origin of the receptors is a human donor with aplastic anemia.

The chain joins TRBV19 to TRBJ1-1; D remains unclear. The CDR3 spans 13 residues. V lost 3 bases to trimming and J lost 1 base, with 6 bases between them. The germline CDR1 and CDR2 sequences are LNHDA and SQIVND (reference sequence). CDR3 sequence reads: CASSMSPNTEAFF. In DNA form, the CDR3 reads TGTGCCAGTAGTATGTCCCCGAACACTGAAGCTTTCTTT.

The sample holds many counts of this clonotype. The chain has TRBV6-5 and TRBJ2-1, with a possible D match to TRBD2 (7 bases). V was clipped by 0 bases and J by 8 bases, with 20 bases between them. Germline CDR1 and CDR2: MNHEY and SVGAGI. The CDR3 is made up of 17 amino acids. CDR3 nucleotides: TGTGCCAGCAGTTACTCGGGGGCGGGAGAAATTGGGCATGAGCAGTTCTTC. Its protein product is CASSYSGAGEIGHEQFF.

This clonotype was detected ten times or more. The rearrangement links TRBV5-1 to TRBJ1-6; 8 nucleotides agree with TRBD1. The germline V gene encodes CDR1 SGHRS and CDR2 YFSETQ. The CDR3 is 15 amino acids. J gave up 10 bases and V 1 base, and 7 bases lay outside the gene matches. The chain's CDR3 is CASSLSGTGRSPLHF. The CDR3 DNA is TGCGCCAGCAGCTTGTCAGGGACAGGTCGCTCACCCCTCCACTTT.

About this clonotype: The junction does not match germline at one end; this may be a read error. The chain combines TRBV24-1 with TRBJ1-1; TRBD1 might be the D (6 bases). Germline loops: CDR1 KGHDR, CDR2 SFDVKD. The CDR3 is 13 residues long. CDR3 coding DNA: TGTGCCACCAGTGATAGAATTGGGACACGAGCTTTCTTC. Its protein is CATSDRIGTRAFF.

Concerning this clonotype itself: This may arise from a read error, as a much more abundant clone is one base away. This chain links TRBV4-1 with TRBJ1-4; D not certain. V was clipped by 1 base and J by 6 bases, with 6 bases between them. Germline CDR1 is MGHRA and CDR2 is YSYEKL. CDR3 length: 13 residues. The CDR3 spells CASSQGVYEKLFF. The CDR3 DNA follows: TGCGCCAGCAGCCAAGGGGTGTATGAAAAACTGTTTTTT.

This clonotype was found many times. The CDR3 loop is CAMHFGRSETQYF. The CDR3 DNA is TGTGCCATGCACTTTGGGAGGTCTGAGACCCAGTACTTC. The chain carries TRBV6-4 and TRBJ2-5; tentatively, D is TRBD2 (6 bases). The V end was cut by 10 bases, the J end by 5 bases, with 17 bases between. The CDR3 is made up of 13 amino acids. CDR1 is MRHNA, CDR2 SNTAGT, per germline.

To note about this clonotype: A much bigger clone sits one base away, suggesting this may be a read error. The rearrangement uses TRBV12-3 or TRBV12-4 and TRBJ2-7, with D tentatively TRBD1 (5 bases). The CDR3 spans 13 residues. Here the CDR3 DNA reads TGTGTCAGCAGCCGACAGAGCTCCTACGAGCAGTACTTC. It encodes CVSSRQSSYEQYF.

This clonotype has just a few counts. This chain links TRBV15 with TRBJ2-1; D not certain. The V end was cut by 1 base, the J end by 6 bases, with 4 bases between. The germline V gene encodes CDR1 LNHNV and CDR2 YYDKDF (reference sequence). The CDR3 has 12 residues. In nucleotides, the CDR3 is TGTGCCACCAGCAGAGGGCGCAATGAGCAGTTCTTC. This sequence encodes CATSRGRNEQFF.

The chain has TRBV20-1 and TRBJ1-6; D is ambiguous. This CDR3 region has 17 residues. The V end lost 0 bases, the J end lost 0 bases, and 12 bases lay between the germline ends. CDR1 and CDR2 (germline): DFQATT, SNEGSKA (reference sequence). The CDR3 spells CSARDRSLGSYNSPLHF. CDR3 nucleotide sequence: TGCAGTGCTAGAGATAGGTCTCTGGGCTCCTATAATTCACCCCTCCACTTT.

The CDR3 nucleotides read TGTGCCAGCAGCGGTGGGACAGGCCGGAATGAAAAACTGTTTTTT. Translating gives CASSGGTGRNEKLFF. The chain carries TRBV9 and TRBJ1-4, with TRBD1 identical over 8 bases. Germline assignment: CDR1 SGDLS and CDR2 YYNGEE. CDR3 length equals 15 residues. V trimming: 3 bases; J trimming: 5 bases; junction bases outside the gene matches: 6.